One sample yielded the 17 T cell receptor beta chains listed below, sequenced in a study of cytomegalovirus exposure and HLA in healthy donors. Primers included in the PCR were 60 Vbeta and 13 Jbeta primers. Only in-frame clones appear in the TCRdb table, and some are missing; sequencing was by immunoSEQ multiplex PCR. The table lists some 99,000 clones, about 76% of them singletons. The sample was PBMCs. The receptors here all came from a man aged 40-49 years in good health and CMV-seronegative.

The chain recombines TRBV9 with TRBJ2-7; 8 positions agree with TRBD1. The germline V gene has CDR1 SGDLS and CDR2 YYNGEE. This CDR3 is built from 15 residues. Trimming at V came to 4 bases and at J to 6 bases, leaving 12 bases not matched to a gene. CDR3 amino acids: CASSKSQGGLGEQYF. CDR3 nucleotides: TGTGCCAGCAGCAAATCACAGGGGGGCCTTGGCGAGCAGTACTTC. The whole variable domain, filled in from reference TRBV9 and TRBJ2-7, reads DSGVTQTPKHLITATGQRVTLRCSPRSGDLSVYWYQQSLDQGLQFLIQYYNGEERAKGNILERFSAQQFPDLHSELNLSSLELGDSALYFCASSKSQGGLGEQYFGPGTRLTVT.

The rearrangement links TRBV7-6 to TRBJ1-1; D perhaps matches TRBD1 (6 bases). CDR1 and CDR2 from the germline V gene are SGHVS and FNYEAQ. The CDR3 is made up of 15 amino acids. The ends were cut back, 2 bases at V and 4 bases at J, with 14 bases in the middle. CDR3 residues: CASSLQHRETTEAFF. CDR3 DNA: TGTGCCAGCAGCTTACAACACAGGGAAACCACTGAAGCTTTCTTT.

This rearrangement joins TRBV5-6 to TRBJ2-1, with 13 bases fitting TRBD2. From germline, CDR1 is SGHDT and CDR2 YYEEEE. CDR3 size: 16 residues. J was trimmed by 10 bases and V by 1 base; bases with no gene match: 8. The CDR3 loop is CASSLLLAGGTNEQFF. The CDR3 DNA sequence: TGTGCCAGCAGCTTGTTACTAGCGGGGGGGACGAACGAGCAGTTCTTC.

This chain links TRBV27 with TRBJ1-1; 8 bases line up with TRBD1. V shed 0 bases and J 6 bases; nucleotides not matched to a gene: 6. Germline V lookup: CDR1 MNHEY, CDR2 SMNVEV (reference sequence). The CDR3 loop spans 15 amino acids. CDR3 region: CASSLSLPTGAEAFF. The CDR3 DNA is TGTGCCAGCAGTTTATCCTTACCGACAGGGGCTGAAGCTTTCTTT.

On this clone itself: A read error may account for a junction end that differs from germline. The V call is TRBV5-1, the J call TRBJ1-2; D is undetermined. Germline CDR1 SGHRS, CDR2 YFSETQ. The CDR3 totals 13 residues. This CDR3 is CASSLRENYGYPF. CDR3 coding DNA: TGCGCCAGCAGCTTGCGGGAGAACTATGGCTACCCCTTC.

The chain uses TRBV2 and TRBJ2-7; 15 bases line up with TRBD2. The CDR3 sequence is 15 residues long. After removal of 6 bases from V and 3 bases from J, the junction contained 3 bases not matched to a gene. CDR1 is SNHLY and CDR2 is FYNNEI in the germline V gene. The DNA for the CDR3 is TGTGCCAGCAGGCAGGGACTAGCGGGGGGCTACGAGCAGTACTTC. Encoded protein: CASRQGLAGGYEQYF. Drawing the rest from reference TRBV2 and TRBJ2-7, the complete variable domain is EPEVTQTPSHQVTQMGQEVILRCVPISNHLYFYWYRQILGQKVEFLVSFYNNEISEKSEIFDDQFSVERPDGSNFTLKIRSTKLEDSAMYFCASRQGLAGGYEQYFGPGTRLTVT.

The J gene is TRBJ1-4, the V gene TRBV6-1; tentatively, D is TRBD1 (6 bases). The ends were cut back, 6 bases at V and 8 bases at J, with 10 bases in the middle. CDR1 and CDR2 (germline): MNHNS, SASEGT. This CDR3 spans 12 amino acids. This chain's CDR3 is CASRQGLEKLFF. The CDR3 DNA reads TGTGCCAGCAGACAGGGTTTGGAAAAACTGTTTTTT.

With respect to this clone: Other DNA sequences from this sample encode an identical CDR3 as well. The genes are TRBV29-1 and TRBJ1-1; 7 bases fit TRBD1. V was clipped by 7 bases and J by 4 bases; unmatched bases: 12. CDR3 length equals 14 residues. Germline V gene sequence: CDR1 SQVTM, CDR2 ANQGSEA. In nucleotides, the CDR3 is TGCAGCGGTCAGGCAGGGGGTCGGGGCACTGAAGCTTTCTTT. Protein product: CSGQAGGRGTEAFF.

CDR3 region: CATSRGHFNQPQHF. The DNA of the CDR3 is TGTGCCACCAGCAGGGGACATTTCAATCAGCCCCAGCATTTT. The chain has TRBV15 and TRBJ1-5; possible D gene TRBD1, 6 bases. Germline-derived CDR1 and CDR2 are LNHNV and YYDKDF (reference sequence). This CDR3 comprises 14 residues. With 3 bases removed from V and 3 bases from J, the gap between germline ends came to 9 bases.

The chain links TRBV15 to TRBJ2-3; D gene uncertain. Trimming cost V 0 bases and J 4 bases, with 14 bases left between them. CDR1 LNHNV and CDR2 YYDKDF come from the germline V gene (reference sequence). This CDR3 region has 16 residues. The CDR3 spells CATSRDLGIRADTQYF. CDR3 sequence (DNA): TGTGCCACCAGCAGAGATCTAGGTATTCGGGCAGATACGCAGTATTTT.

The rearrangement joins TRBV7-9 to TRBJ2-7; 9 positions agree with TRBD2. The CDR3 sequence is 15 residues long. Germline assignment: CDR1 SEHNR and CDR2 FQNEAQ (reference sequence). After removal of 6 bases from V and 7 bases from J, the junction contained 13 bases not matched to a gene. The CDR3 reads CASSLTSGNSGEQYF. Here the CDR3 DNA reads TGTGCCAGCAGTTTGACTAGCGGCAACTCAGGGGAGCAGTACTTC.

CDR3 region: CASSLGQGTTLHF. The DNA of the CDR3 is TGTGCCAGCAGCTTGGGGCAGGGTACAACCCTCCACTTT. The rearrangement joins TRBV7-2 to TRBJ1-6; a weak D match, TRBD1 (5 bases). The ends were cut back, 3 bases at V and 14 bases at J, with 14 bases in the middle. Germline assignment: CDR1 SGHTA and CDR2 FQGNSA. The CDR3 sequence is 13 residues long.

CDR3 bases: TGCGCCAGCAGCCAAGATAGGCAGGGCTGTGGCTACACCTTC. Translating it yields CASSQDRQGCGYTF. The J gene is TRBJ1-2, the V gene TRBV4-3, with a weak D call TRBD1 (5 bases). Between the trimmed V and J ends, which lost 0 bases and 7 bases, there was a span of 12 bases. CDR1 and CDR2 (germline): LGHNA, YSLEER. The CDR3 runs to 14 residues.

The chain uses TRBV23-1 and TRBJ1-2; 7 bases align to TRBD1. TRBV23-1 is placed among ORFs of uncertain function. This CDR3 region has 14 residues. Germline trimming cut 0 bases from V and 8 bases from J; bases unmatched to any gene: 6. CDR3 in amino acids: CASSQSRDSQGYTF. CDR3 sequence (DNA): TGCGCCAGCAGTCAATCGAGGGACAGTCAAGGCTACACCTTC.

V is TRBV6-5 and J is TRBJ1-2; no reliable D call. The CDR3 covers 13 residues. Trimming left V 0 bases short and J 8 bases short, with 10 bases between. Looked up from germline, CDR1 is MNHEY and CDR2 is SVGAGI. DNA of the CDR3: TGTGCCAGCAGTTACTCCGGGAATCTGGGCTACACCTTC. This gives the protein CASSYSGNLGYTF.

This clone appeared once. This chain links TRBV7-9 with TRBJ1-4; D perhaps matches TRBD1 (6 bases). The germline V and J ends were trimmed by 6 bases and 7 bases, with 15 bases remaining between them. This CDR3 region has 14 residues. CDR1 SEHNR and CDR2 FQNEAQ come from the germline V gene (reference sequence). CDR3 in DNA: TGTGCCAGCAGTCCGGGACAACAAAGTGAAAAACTGTTTTTT. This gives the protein CASSPGQQSEKLFF.

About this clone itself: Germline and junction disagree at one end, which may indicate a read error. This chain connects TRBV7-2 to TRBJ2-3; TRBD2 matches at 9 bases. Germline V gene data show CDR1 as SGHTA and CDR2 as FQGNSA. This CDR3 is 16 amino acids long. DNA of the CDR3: TGTGCCAGCACCCAGTTAGGTAGCGGGGGACCAGATACGCAATATTTT. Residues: CASTQLGSGGPDTQYF.